This T cell receptor (beta chain) derives from a study of shared clonotypes between healthy human individuals. Partitioning of CD4+ cells yielded a CD45RA+ naive subset and a CD45RA-negative memory subset. This clone was seen just once. What it binds is unknown. Study-wide findings and caveats: Donor scarcity curtailed the genetic and exposure-history diversity represented herein.

Replicate PCRs run on sorted subsets employed roughly 190 ng DNA, approximately 30,000 T cell genomes. This table comes from immunoSEQ multiplex PCR, and its TCRdb copy is limited to in-frame clones, with some not included. Here the sample spans some 680,000 clones, 60% to 75% being singletons. The receptor was derived from a woman aged 25-40 years in good health. Sequencing was done on a sample of memory CD4+ T cells sorted from blood. The sample's subset: CD45RA-negative fraction.

CDR3 in amino acids: CASAKGLAENIQYF. In DNA, the CDR3 is TGTGCCAGCGCAAAGGGACTAGCGGAAAACATTCAGTACTTC. This chain links TRBV2 with TRBJ2-4, with 11 bases identical to TRBD2. Germline CDR1 and CDR2: SNHLY and FYNNEI. V gave up 8 bases and J gave up 5 bases; unmatched junction bases: 5. This CDR3 contains 14 residues.